The rows below give T cell receptor beta chains drawn from one sample of a study of T cells after yellow fever vaccination. TCRdb reprocessed the 5' RACE reads via MiXCR and lists one record per CDR3 protein. The table shows about 320,000 distinct CDR3 sequences, with roughly a tenth occurring only once. Sample: CD4+ T cells sorted from PBMCs, taken 45 days after the yellow fever booster vaccination. These receptors all stem from a man aged 18-30 years who received the YFV17D yellow fever vaccine. Each CDR3 is given with its conserved first and last residue. The D gene is left open where the match is weak. Size values are once, few and many counts, or a class for expanded clones, and some rows have none.

v_call	j_call	d_call	clone_size	cdr3_nt	cdr3_aa
TRBV7-9	TRBJ2-1	TRBD1	.	TGTGCCAGCAGCTTAACGGGACAGGGTAGCAATGAGCAGTTCTTC	CASSLTGQGSNEQFF
TRBV11-1	TRBJ2-3	.	.	TGTGCCAGCAGCCCCGGACGAGGGACGACAGATACGCAGTATTTT	CASSPGRGTTDTQYF
TRBV6-2/TRBV6-3	TRBJ1-5	.	.	TGTGCCAGCAGTTACTCAGGAGGTCGCAATCAGCCCCAGCATTTT	CASSYSGGRNQPQHF
TRBV20-1	TRBJ1-1	.	.	TGCAGTGCTACCCCACCCGGGCATACCACTGAAGCTTTCTTT	CSATPPGHTTEAFF
TRBV5-1	TRBJ1-2	.	.	TGCGCCAGCAGCTTGGCGGAAAGGGCCGCCCAGGGGCACTATGGCTACACCTTC	CASSLAERAAQGHYGYTF
TRBV4-2	TRBJ1-2	.	.	TGTGCCAGCAGCCAAGATCCGGTTAGTGGCTACACCTTC	CASSQDPVSGYTF
TRBV28	TRBJ1-4	.	few	TGTGCCAGCAGTTTAGAGCCCAATGAAAAACTGTTTTTT	CASSLEPNEKLFF
TRBV9	TRBJ2-7	.	many	TGTGCCAGCAGCGTTTACGGGACACCTTCCTACGAGCAGTACTTC	CASSVYGTPSYEQYF
TRBV30	TRBJ1-5	.	.	TGTGCCTGGAGTCCACAGGTTAATCAGCCCCAGCATTTT	CAWSPQVNQPQHF
TRBV4-2	TRBJ2-3	.	many	TGTGCCAGCAGCCAAGGGGAGGGGGGAGTAGCAGATACGCAGTATTTT	CASSQGEGGVADTQYF
TRBV11-3	TRBJ2-3	.	many	TGTGCCAGCAGCTTGGGGGGATTGGGGACAGATACGCAGTATTTT	CASSLGGLGTDTQYF
TRBV7-3	TRBJ2-1	.	.	TGTGCCAGCAGCCCTGGGGGGCGGGGGATGGATGAGCAGTTCTTC	CASSPGGRGMDEQFF
TRBV18	TRBJ1-6	.	many	TGTGCCAGCTCACCCTACGATTTGGTCACCCTCCACTTT	CASSPYDLVTLHF
TRBV12-3/TRBV12-4	TRBJ2-3	.	.	TGTGCCAGCAGTGAAAACACAGATACGCAGTATTTT	CASSENTDTQYF
TRBV2	TRBJ2-1	TRBD1	.	TGTGCCAGCAGTCGGACAGGGGTGATCAATGAGCAGTTCTTC	CASSRTGVINEQFF
TRBV4-3	TRBJ2-4	TRBD1	.	TGCGCCAGCAGCCAAGAGACCGACAGGGGTAGAGTTCTGGTGGCCAAAAACATTCAGTACTTC	CASSQETDRGRVLVAKNIQYF
TRBV29-1	TRBJ1-2	.	many	TGCAGCGTTGATCCGCAGGTCTATGGCTACACCTTC	CSVDPQVYGYTF
TRBV5-8	TRBJ1-5	.	many	TGTGCCAGCAGCTTGTACACCAGCAATCAGCCCCAGCATTTT	CASSLYTSNQPQHF
TRBV18	TRBJ1-6	TRBD1	few	TGTGCCAGCTCACCAGAAGTGACAGGGATGACCCTCCACTTT	CASSPEVTGMTLHF
TRBV12-2	TRBJ1-5	.	.	TGTGCAAGTCGCTTAGGGGGTATTCAGCCCCAGCATTTT	CASRLGGIQPQHF
TRBV18	TRBJ2-5	.	.	TGTGCCAGCTCACCACGATGGGGGTTCCAAGAGACCCAGTACTTC	CASSPRWGFQETQYF
TRBV3-1	TRBJ1-5	.	.	TGTGCCAGCAGCCAAAAGGGTTCCAATCAGCCCCAGCATTTT	CASSQKGSNQPQHF
TRBV19	TRBJ2-3	.	.	TGTGCCAGTAGTTTATCTATTGCCACAGATACGCAGTATTTT	CASSLSIATDTQYF
TRBV7-9	TRBJ2-5	.	many	TGTGCCAGCCGCATGGGGCGGGAGACCCAGTACTTC	CASRMGRETQYF
TRBV12-3/TRBV12-4	TRBJ1-5	.	few	TGTGCCAGCAACCCGGTAAATAGCAATCAGCCCCAGCATTTT	CASNPVNSNQPQHF
TRBV7-2	TRBJ2-3	TRBD2	few	TGTGCCAGCAGCGGCAGGGCTAGCGGGGGGTCTGATACGCAGTATTTT	CASSGRASGGSDTQYF
TRBV15	TRBJ2-1	.	many	TGTGCCACCAGCAGAGCCCTAGCCGTCAATGAGCAGTTCTTC	CATSRALAVNEQFF
TRBV7-8	TRBJ2-4	.	few	TGTGCCAGCAGCTTTGTGACGGGGGGCTCGGTAGGCAAAAACATTCAGTACTTC	CASSFVTGGSVGKNIQYF
TRBV20-1	TRBJ2-3	TRBD2	.	TGCAGTGCTATCCACCTAGCGGGGGGCACAGATACGCAGTATTTT	CSAIHLAGGTDTQYF
TRBV6-5	TRBJ2-6	.	few	TGTGCCAGCCGAATAAGAGGGTCCGGGGCCAACGTCCTGACTTTC	CASRIRGSGANVLTF
TRBV7-2	TRBJ2-3	.	many	TGTGCCAGCAGCTCCATGGACAGTTCACGGCAGTATTTT	CASSSMDSSRQYF
TRBV20-1	TRBJ2-5	TRBD1	few	TGCAGTGCCGGGACAGCAAGGGAGACCCAGTACTTC	CSAGTARETQYF
TRBV20-1	TRBJ2-5	.	.	TGCAGTGCTACCCCAGCCGGGACCACCCAAGAGACCCAGTACTTC	CSATPAGTTQETQYF
TRBV7-2	TRBJ2-3	TRBD2	.	TGTGCCAGCAGCCCGCCCGGGACTAGCGGGGGGGCGACAGATACGCAGTATTTT	CASSPPGTSGGATDTQYF
TRBV4-1	TRBJ1-6	TRBD1	few	TGCGCCAGCAGCCAAGGCAGGGGGTTTAATTCACCCCTCCACTTT	CASSQGRGFNSPLHF
TRBV18	TRBJ1-2	.	few	TGTGCCAGCTCACCACTTGCAGGCCGCTATGGCTACACCTTC	CASSPLAGRYGYTF
TRBV5-1	TRBJ1-4	.	.	TGCGCCAGCAGCCTTGGGACGTCTCCTAATGAAAAACTGTTTTTT	CASSLGTSPNEKLFF
TRBV3-1	TRBJ2-7	.	.	TGTGCCAGCAGCTATAGTTCCTACGAGCAGTACTTC	CASSYSSYEQYF
TRBV12-3/TRBV12-4	TRBJ1-1	.	.	TGTGCCAGCAGCGTGGGACTTAAAGCTTTCTTT	CASSVGLKAFF
TRBV5-4	TRBJ2-3	TRBD2	.	TGTGCCAGCAGCGATCCTAGCGGTACAGATACGCAGTATTTT	CASSDPSGTDTQYF